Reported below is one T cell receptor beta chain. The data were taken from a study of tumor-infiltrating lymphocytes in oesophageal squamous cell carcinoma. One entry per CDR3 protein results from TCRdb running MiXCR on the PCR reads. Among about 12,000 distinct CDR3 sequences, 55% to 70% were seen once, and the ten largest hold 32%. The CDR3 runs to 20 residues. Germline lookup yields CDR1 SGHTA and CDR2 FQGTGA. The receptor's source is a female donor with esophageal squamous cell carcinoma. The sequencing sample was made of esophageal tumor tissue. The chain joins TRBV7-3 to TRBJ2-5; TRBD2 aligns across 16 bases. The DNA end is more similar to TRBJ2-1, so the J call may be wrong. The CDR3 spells CASSRRGGLAGGKWTHEQFF. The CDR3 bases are TGTGCCAGCAGTAGAAGGGGGGGACTAGCGGGGGGGAAATGGACGCATGAGCAGTTCTTC.